Following are 8 T cell receptor beta chains from one sample sequenced in a study of T cell responses to AZD1222 COVID-19 vaccine. Assay: immunoSEQ multiplex PCR; the TCRdb copy retains only in-frame clones and omits some. Of nearly 110,000 clones listed, 90% to 95% are singletons. Sequencing used peripheral blood, obtained 28 days after the second AZD1222 dose. The receptor set was obtained from an adult who received the AZD1222 COVID-19 vaccine.

V and J are TRBV12-3 or TRBV12-4 and TRBJ1-1; the D is unclear. The CDR3 is made up of 13 amino acids. V lost 2 bases to trimming and J lost 1 base, with 5 bases between them. The CDR3 protein is CASSLHKNTEAFF. The CDR3 nucleotides read TGTGCCAGCAGTTTACATAAGAACACTGAAGCTTTCTTT.

The chain uses TRBV28 and TRBJ2-2; D is uncertain. The CDR3 is 14 residues long. The V end lost 2 bases, the J end lost 4 bases, and 8 bases lay between the germline ends. Germline lookup yields CDR1 MDHEN and CDR2 SYDVKM. CDR3 DNA sequence: TGTGCCAGCAGTTTACGGGCGATCACCGGGGAGCTGTTTTTT. Translation: CASSLRAITGELFF. Using reference TRBV28 and TRBJ2-2 for the parts outside the CDR3, the full variable domain is DVKVTQSSRYLVKRTGEKVFLECVQDMDHENMFWYRQDPGLGLRLIYFSYDVKMKEKGDIPEGYSVSREKKERFSLILESASTNQTSMYLCASSLRAITGELFFGEGSRLTVL.

The chain employs TRBV7-9 and TRBJ2-3; 15 bases are a match to TRBD2. Germline CDR1 reads SEHNR; CDR2 reads FQNEAQ (reference sequence). This CDR3 has 16 amino acids. V was pared by 5 bases and J by 4 bases, with 4 bases of the junction left unmatched. Written as DNA, the CDR3 is TGTGCCAGCAGCCCGGGACTAGCGGGAGGCCCAGATACGCAGTATTTT. The encoded protein is CASSPGLAGGPDTQYF. The full variable domain, with the rest looked up from reference TRBV7-9 and TRBJ2-3, is DTGVSQNPRHKITKRGQNVTFRCDPISEHNRLYWYRQTLGQGPEFLTYFQNEAQLEKSRLLSDRFSAERPKGSFSTLEIQRTEQGDSAMYLCASSPGLAGGPDTQYFGPGTRLTVL.

This sequence joins TRBV30 and TRBJ1-2; 7 bases fit TRBD1. There are 14 residues in the CDR3. The J segment lost 0 bases and the V segment lost 3 bases, leaving 4 bases of the junction unmatched. CDR1 is GTSNPN and CDR2 is SVGIG in the germline V gene (reference sequence). The CDR3 protein is CAWRRDRSNYGYTF. CDR3 coding DNA: TGTGCCTGGAGACGGGACAGATCTAACTATGGCTACACCTTC.

The V and J genes are TRBV3-1 (or the pseudogene TRBV3-2) and TRBJ2-7; D is ambiguous. Trimming stripped 3 bases from V and 2 bases from J, with 8 bases between. The CDR3 loop spans 13 amino acids. Germline CDR1 reads LGHDT; CDR2 reads YNNKEL (reference sequence). The chain's CDR3 is CASSQLPTYEQYF. In DNA form, the CDR3 reads TGTGCCAGCAGCCAGCTACCTACCTACGAGCAGTACTTC.

The chain employs TRBV20-1 and TRBJ2-1; D may correspond to TRBD1 or TRBD2 (5 bases each). CDR3 length: 11 residues. The germline V gene encodes CDR1 DFQATT and CDR2 SNEGSKA (reference sequence). The CDR3 coding sequence is TGCAGCCTGGGGCTAGCCTATGAGCAGTTCTTC. Translation gives CSLGLAYEQFF.

The chain couples TRBV18 to TRBJ1-5; D is perhaps TRBD1 (6 bases). The V and J ends lost 1 base and 5 bases respectively, with 18 bases between them. This CDR3 is built from 17 residues. Looked up from germline, CDR1 is KGHSH and CDR2 is LQKENI. The CDR3 sequence: CASSPRMGSGEDQPQHF. Written as DNA, the CDR3 is TGTGCCAGCTCACCACGGATGGGATCAGGGGAGGATCAGCCCCAGCATTTT. Based on the CDR3 plus reference TRBV18 and TRBJ1-5, the full variable domain is NAGVMQNPRHLVRRRGQEARLRCSPMKGHSHVYWYRQLPEEGLKFMVYLQKENIIDESGMPKERFSAEFPKEGPSILRIQQVVRGDSAAYFCASSPRMGSGEDQPQHFGDGTRLSIL.

The V gene is TRBV2, the J gene TRBJ2-1; D is possibly TRBD1 (6 bases). CDR1 is SNHLY and CDR2 is FYNNEI in the germline V gene. V shed 5 bases and J shed 8 bases, with 7 bases lying between them. The CDR3 is 11 residues long. In DNA form, the CDR3 reads TGTGCCAGCAGTAGGACAGATGAGCAGTTCTTC. Its protein is CASSRTDEQFF.